Listed below are T cell receptor beta chains from one sample, sequenced in a study of cytomegalovirus exposure and HLA in healthy donors. Clones were sequenced by immunoSEQ multiplex PCR, and TCRdb holds only the in-frame ones, with some missing. The table lists 150,000 to 200,000 clones, roughly 78% of them singletons, with 13% in the top ten. Source material: PBMCs. The receptor source for this set is a woman between 45 and 60 years old in good health and CMV-seropositive. Both conserved end residues are part of each CDR3. Fields, in order: clone size, J gene, V gene, D gene, CDR3 DNA, CDR3 protein. D genes are given only for firm matches. Where a row states a size, it is once, few, many or the class of an expanded clone; other rows omit it.

clone_size: few; j_call: TRBJ1-2; v_call: TRBV5-1; d_call: TRBD1; cdr3_nt: TGCGCCAGCAGCTTCGGGACAGCTACTAACTATGGCTACACCTTC; cdr3_aa: CASSFGTATNYGYTF
clone_size: NA; j_call: TRBJ1-4; v_call: TRBV19; d_call: TRBD1; cdr3_nt: TGTGCCAGCCTCTCCGGACAGGGGGCCCCCTCAACTAATGAAAAACTGTTTTTT; cdr3_aa: CASLSGQGAPSTNEKLFF
clone_size: NA; j_call: TRBJ2-1; v_call: TRBV5-1; d_call: TRBD2; cdr3_nt: TGCGCCAGCAGACGAGCGGGGGGGCCATACAATGAGCAGTTCTTC; cdr3_aa: CASRRAGGPYNEQFF
clone_size: NA; j_call: TRBJ1-6; v_call: TRBV5-4; d_call: TRBD1; cdr3_nt: TGTGCCAGCAGCTTGACCGGGACAGGGGTGTCACCCCTCCACTTT; cdr3_aa: CASSLTGTGVSPLHF
clone_size: NA; j_call: TRBJ1-1; v_call: TRBV6-5; d_call: TRBD1; cdr3_nt: TGTGCCAGCAGGACAGGGGGGTCGGAGGCTTTCTTT; cdr3_aa: CASRTGGSEAFF
clone_size: NA; j_call: TRBJ1-2; v_call: TRBV4-1; d_call: TRBD1; cdr3_nt: TGCGCCAGCAGCCAAGAAAGGGGGCAGGGCTATGGCTACACCTTC; cdr3_aa: CASSQERGQGYGYTF
clone_size: NA; j_call: TRBJ2-1; v_call: TRBV5-1; d_call: TRBD1; cdr3_nt: TGCGCCAGCAGCTTGTTTCCCGCGGGACAGGGGAATGAGCAGTTCTTC; cdr3_aa: CASSLFPAGQGNEQFF
clone_size: NA; j_call: TRBJ2-2; v_call: TRBV10-3; d_call: TRBD1; cdr3_nt: TGTGCCATCAGTGAGTCGAACTACGGCAGGGGGACCGGGGAGCTGTTTTTT; cdr3_aa: CAISESNYGRGTGELFF
clone_size: NA; j_call: TRBJ2-7; v_call: TRBV5-1; d_call: TRBD1; cdr3_nt: TGCGCCAGCAGCCCAGGGACAGGGGCGTACTTC; cdr3_aa: CASSPGTGAYF
clone_size: few; j_call: TRBJ1-5; v_call: TRBV30; d_call: TRBD1; cdr3_nt: TGTGCCTGGCAGATTGGAACAGGGGGTCAGCCCCAGCATTTT; cdr3_aa: CAWQIGTGGQPQHF
clone_size: NA; j_call: TRBJ2-4; v_call: TRBV7-9; d_call: NA; cdr3_nt: TGTGCCAGCAGCTTAAACAGGAATGGAGTAGTAACCAAAAACATTCAGTACTTC; cdr3_aa: CASSLNRNGVVTKNIQYF
clone_size: NA; j_call: TRBJ1-2; v_call: TRBV6-1; d_call: TRBD1; cdr3_nt: TGTGCCAGCAGCGGGGAGAGGACAGGGGGCGGCTACACCTTC; cdr3_aa: CASSGERTGGGYTF
clone_size: NA; j_call: TRBJ1-2; v_call: TRBV4-1; d_call: NA; cdr3_nt: TGCGCCAGCAGCCAAGTCCCGGGTTTGGCTAACTATGGCTACACCTTC; cdr3_aa: CASSQVPGLANYGYTF
clone_size: NA; j_call: TRBJ1-2; v_call: TRBV18; d_call: TRBD1; cdr3_nt: TGTGCCAGCTCACCCCGGGACAGATCTAATGGCTACACCTTC; cdr3_aa: CASSPRDRSNGYTF
clone_size: NA; j_call: TRBJ2-7; v_call: TRBV5-1; d_call: NA; cdr3_nt: TGCGCCAGCAGACTAGGAACCTTGGGACAAGTCTACGAGCAGTACTTC; cdr3_aa: CASRLGTLGQVYEQYF
clone_size: few; j_call: TRBJ1-2; v_call: TRBV4-1; d_call: NA; cdr3_nt: TGCGCCAGCAGCCCCGGAGATACTAACTATGGCTACACCTTC; cdr3_aa: CASSPGDTNYGYTF
clone_size: NA; j_call: TRBJ2-2; v_call: TRBV6-5; d_call: NA; cdr3_nt: TGTGCCAGCAGTTACGGAAGACTTACGAACACCGGGGAGCTGTTTTTT; cdr3_aa: CASSYGRLTNTGELFF
clone_size: NA; j_call: TRBJ2-7; v_call: TRBV4-1; d_call: NA; cdr3_nt: TGCGCCAGCAGCCCCCGCGGGGGGACAGGGTCCAACGAGCAGTACTTC; cdr3_aa: CASSPRGGTGSNEQYF
clone_size: once; j_call: TRBJ1-1; v_call: TRBV30; d_call: NA; cdr3_nt: TGTGCCTGGAGTGTATTTAGAGCGACTGAAGCTTTCTTT; cdr3_aa: CAWSVFRATEAFF
clone_size: NA; j_call: TRBJ2-5; v_call: TRBV5-1; d_call: TRBD2; cdr3_nt: TGCGCCAGCAGCTCCATAGCGGGCGGGGCGGAGACCCAGTACTTC; cdr3_aa: CASSSIAGGAETQYF
clone_size: few; j_call: TRBJ1-2; v_call: TRBV6-5; d_call: NA; cdr3_nt: TGTGCCAGCAGTTACTCGGGACTGAGGCGAGATGGCTACACCTTC; cdr3_aa: CASSYSGLRRDGYTF
clone_size: NA; j_call: TRBJ2-3; v_call: TRBV4-1; d_call: NA; cdr3_nt: TGCGCCAGCAGCCTAGTGGCTAGCGTAACAGATACGCAGTATTTT; cdr3_aa: CASSLVASVTDTQYF
clone_size: NA; j_call: TRBJ2-3; v_call: TRBV11-2; d_call: TRBD1; cdr3_nt: TGTGCCAGCAGCACAGGGGCAGATACGCAGTATTTT; cdr3_aa: CASSTGADTQYF
clone_size: NA; j_call: TRBJ1-1; v_call: TRBV2; d_call: NA; cdr3_nt: TGTGCCAGCAGCCTTAGGGACACTACTCAAGAGGGCACTGAAGCTTTCTTT; cdr3_aa: CASSLRDTTQEGTEAFF
clone_size: once; j_call: TRBJ2-2; v_call: TRBV13; d_call: NA; cdr3_nt: TGTGCCAGCAGTTACAGGGAATCCGGGGAGCTGTTTTTT; cdr3_aa: CASSYRESGELFF
clone_size: NA; j_call: TRBJ1-1; v_call: TRBV10-2; d_call: NA; cdr3_nt: TGCGCCAGCAGTGAGGGGGCGCGGGCTTTCTTT; cdr3_aa: CASSEGARAFF
clone_size: NA; j_call: TRBJ1-6; v_call: TRBV19; d_call: TRBD1; cdr3_nt: TGTGCCAGTAGTATTAGAGGGGGCGGATCACCCCTCCACTTT; cdr3_aa: CASSIRGGGSPLHF
clone_size: NA; j_call: TRBJ2-5; v_call: TRBV18; d_call: NA; cdr3_nt: TGTGCCAGCTCCTCCTTCCGGGAGACCCAGTACTTC; cdr3_aa: CASSSFRETQYF
clone_size: NA; j_call: TRBJ1-5; v_call: TRBV10-3; d_call: TRBD1; cdr3_nt: TGTGCCATCAAGGGGTCAGGGGGCGATCAGCCCCAGCATTTT; cdr3_aa: CAIKGSGGDQPQHF
clone_size: NA; j_call: TRBJ1-5; v_call: TRBV6-1; d_call: NA; cdr3_nt: TGTGCCAGCCAGGGGCCAAATCAGCCCCAGCATTTT; cdr3_aa: CASQGPNQPQHF
clone_size: NA; j_call: TRBJ1-1; v_call: TRBV6-6; d_call: TRBD1; cdr3_nt: TGTGCCAGCCTAAACGACAGGGCCGAAGCTTTCTTT; cdr3_aa: CASLNDRAEAFF
clone_size: NA; j_call: TRBJ1-3; v_call: TRBV5-1; d_call: TRBD1; cdr3_nt: TGCGCCAGCAGCCGGACAGGGGACTCTGGAAACACCATATATTTT; cdr3_aa: CASSRTGDSGNTIYF
clone_size: NA; j_call: TRBJ2-1; v_call: TRBV15; d_call: NA; cdr3_nt: TGTGCCACCAGCACCCAGTGGGGGGGCCGAGATGAGCAGTTCTTC; cdr3_aa: CATSTQWGGRDEQFF
clone_size: NA; j_call: TRBJ1-5; v_call: TRBV9; d_call: NA; cdr3_nt: TGTGCCAGCAGCGGAACAGTAAGGGGCCTTAGCAATCAGCCCCAGCATTTT; cdr3_aa: CASSGTVRGLSNQPQHF
clone_size: few; j_call: TRBJ2-7; v_call: TRBV6-1; d_call: NA; cdr3_nt: TGTGCCAGCATTAAACCTAACGGACTTTTCTACGAGCAGTACTTC; cdr3_aa: CASIKPNGLFYEQYF
clone_size: once; j_call: TRBJ2-7; v_call: TRBV5-1; d_call: TRBD1; cdr3_nt: TGCGCCAGCAGGCCGGGTAGGGACAGTGACAATTACGAGCAGTACTTC; cdr3_aa: CASRPGRDSDNYEQYF
clone_size: NA; j_call: TRBJ2-7; v_call: TRBV19; d_call: TRBD1; cdr3_nt: TGTGTCAGTAGTCCTACACCGGGACAGGGTACGTACGAGCAGTACTTC; cdr3_aa: CVSSPTPGQGTYEQYF
clone_size: NA; j_call: TRBJ1-2; v_call: TRBV27; d_call: TRBD1; cdr3_nt: TGTGCCAGCAGTTTATCCGCGGGACAGCTTAACTATGGCTACACCTTC; cdr3_aa: CASSLSAGQLNYGYTF
clone_size: NA; j_call: TRBJ2-4; v_call: TRBV10-3; d_call: NA; cdr3_nt: TGTGCCATAAGTAATCCGGGAAACATTCAGTACTTC; cdr3_aa: CAISNPGNIQYF